This T cell receptor (beta chain) was sequenced during a study of cytomegalovirus exposure and HLA in healthy donors. Study observations and caveats: V segments that were indistinguishable, TRBV6-2 and TRBV6-3 among them, were omitted from analysis. In vitro assays verified that a few CMV-associated chains recognized CMV antigens specifically. Later analysis suggested most CMV-associated TCR beta chains were HLA-restricted.

This clone was detected once. The antigen remains unidentified. The PCR ran on 60 Vbeta and 13 Jbeta primers. Sequenced by immunoSEQ multiplex PCR; TCRdb stores in-frame clones only, minus some. This sample carries fewer than 200,000 clones, 75% to 80% of them seen once, and the ten largest clones take 2.6%. Despite likely unrecorded immune exposures, the donors were nominally healthy at the time of sampling. J gave up 4 bases and V 6 bases, and 4 bases lay outside the gene matches. The CDR3 sequence is 13 residues long. CDR1 and CDR2 (germline): SGHTA, FQGNSA. The sample was PBMCs. The TCR comes from a woman in her thirties or forties in good health and CMV-seropositive. This rearrangement joins TRBV7-2 to TRBJ2-7, with 9 bases identical to TRBD2. CDR3 in DNA: TGTGCCAGCAGGAGCGGGAGGTCGTACGAGCAGTACTTC. Translating it yields CASRSGRSYEQYF.